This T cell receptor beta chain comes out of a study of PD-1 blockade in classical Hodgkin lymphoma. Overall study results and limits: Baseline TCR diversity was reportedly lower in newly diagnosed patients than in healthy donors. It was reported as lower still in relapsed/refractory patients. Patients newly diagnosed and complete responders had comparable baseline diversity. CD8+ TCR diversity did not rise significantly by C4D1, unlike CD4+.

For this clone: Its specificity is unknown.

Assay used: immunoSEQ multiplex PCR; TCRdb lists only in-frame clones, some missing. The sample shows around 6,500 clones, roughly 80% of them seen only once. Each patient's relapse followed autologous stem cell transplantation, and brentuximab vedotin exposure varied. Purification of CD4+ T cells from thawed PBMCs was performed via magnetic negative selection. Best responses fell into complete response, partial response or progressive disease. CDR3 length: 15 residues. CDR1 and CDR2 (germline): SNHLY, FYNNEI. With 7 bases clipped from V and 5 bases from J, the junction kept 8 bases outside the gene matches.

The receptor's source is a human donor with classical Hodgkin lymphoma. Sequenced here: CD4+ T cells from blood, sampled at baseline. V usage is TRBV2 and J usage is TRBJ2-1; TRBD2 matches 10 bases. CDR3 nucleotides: TGTGCCAGCAAAGACCTAGCGGGGGTTAACAATGAGCAGTTCTTC. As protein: CASKDLAGVNNEQFF.